The T cell receptor beta chain described here comes from a study of blood T cell repertoires in COVID-19. Study-level background: T cells, B-cell-depleted T cells, or PBMCs supplied cDNA or gDNA.

Sequencing was performed with immunoSEQ multiplex PCR; in TCRdb, only in-frame clones are kept and a portion is missing. Of 120,000 to 150,000 clones in the sample, roughly 85% are singletons; the top ten hold about 2.5%. V lost 0 bases, J lost 1 base, and 2 bases stayed unmatched. Germline V gene data show CDR1 as KGHSH and CDR2 as LQKENI. The CDR3 is 16 residues long. The rearrangement links TRBV18 to TRBJ2-2, with 7 nucleotides matching TRBD1. The receptor was isolated from a human donor with acute or convalescent COVID-19. The donor label of this sample is uncertain. Sequencing used peripheral blood. Written as DNA, the CDR3 is TGTGCCAGCTCACCACCCTCAGGGGGGAACACCGGGGAGCTGTTTTTT. Encoded protein: CASSPPSGGNTGELFF.